The rows below give T cell receptor beta chains drawn from one sample of a study of blood T cell repertoires in COVID-19. Using immunoSEQ multiplex PCR, the repertoire was profiled, and TCRdb retains in-frame clones only, with some absent. The data show about 250,000 clones, about 89% seen once. Sample: peripheral blood. The receptors here all came from a woman aged 55-70 years who had recovered from COVID-19. CDR3s include the opening cysteine and the closing phenylalanine or tryptophan. The D gene is left open where the match is weak. A row's size may be missing; if present it is once, few, many or a size class.

v_gene	j_gene	d_gene	abundance	CDR3nt	CDR3aa
TRBV5-6	TRBJ2-1	TRBD2	.	TGTGCCAGCAGCTGGGGACTAGCGGCCTACAATGAGCAGTTCTTC	CASSWGLAAYNEQFF
TRBV4-2	TRBJ2-7	.	.	TGTGCCAGCAGCCAAGCCGCTGGACAGTCCTACGAGCAGTACTTC	CASSQAAGQSYEQYF
TRBV5-1	TRBJ1-4	.	.	TGCGCCAGCAGCTTGGGGAGCTCTCAATCTAATGAAAAACTGTTTTTT	CASSLGSSQSNEKLFF
TRBV12-5	TRBJ2-3	TRBD1	.	TGTGCTAGTGGTTTGGACGCGGGACAGGGAAGGGGAAATACGCAGTATTTT	CASGLDAGQGRGNTQYF
TRBV5-4	TRBJ2-1	TRBD1	.	TGTGCCAGCAGCTTGGAGGGGGACAGGAGGTTCTTC	CASSLEGDRRFF
TRBV11-2	TRBJ1-2	.	.	TGTGCCAGCAGCTCCGGCCCAGGAAACTATGGCTACACCTTC	CASSSGPGNYGYTF
TRBV15	TRBJ1-2	.	.	TGTGCCACCAGCCCCCGAGCCGGGAGCGGTAGTGGCTACACCTTC	CATSPRAGSGSGYTF
TRBV23-1	TRBJ2-3	.	.	TGCGCCAGCAGTCAAGACCCCCGCCAGGGGCGGCCAGATACGCAGTATTTT	CASSQDPRQGRPDTQYF
TRBV6-4	TRBJ1-1	.	.	TGTGCCAGCACCCGCCCTAAAGATCTGAACACTGAAGCTTTCTTT	CASTRPKDLNTEAFF
TRBV18	TRBJ2-3	.	.	TGTGCCAGCTCACCTGGGACTCGCACAGATACGCAGTATTTT	CASSPGTRTDTQYF
TRBV14	TRBJ1-1	.	.	TGTGCCAGCAGCTTGACAGCGAACACTGAAGCTTTCTTT	CASSLTANTEAFF
TRBV13	TRBJ1-1	.	.	TGTGCCAGCAGCTTAAATAATGTGGCTTTCTTT	CASSLNNVAFF
TRBV27	TRBJ1-4	.	once	TGTGCCAGCAGTCTCTTCACTTCAACTAATGAAAAACTGTTTTTT	CASSLFTSTNEKLFF